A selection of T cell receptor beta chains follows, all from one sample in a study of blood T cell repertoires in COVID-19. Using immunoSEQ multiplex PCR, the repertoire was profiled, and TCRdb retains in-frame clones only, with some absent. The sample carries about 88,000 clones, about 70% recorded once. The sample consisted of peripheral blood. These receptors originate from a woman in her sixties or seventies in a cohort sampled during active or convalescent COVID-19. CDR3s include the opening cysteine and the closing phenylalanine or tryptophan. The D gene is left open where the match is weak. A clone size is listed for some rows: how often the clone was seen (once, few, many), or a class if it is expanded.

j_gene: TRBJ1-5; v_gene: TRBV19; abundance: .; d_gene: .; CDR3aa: CASTRDSVHPNQPQHF; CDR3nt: TGTGCCAGTACCCGTGACAGTGTACATCCCAATCAGCCCCAGCATTTT
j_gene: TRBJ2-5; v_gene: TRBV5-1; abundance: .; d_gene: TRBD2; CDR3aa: CASSLWTSGGALETQYF; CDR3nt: TGCGCCAGCAGCCTCTGGACTAGCGGGGGGGCCTTGGAGACCCAGTACTTC
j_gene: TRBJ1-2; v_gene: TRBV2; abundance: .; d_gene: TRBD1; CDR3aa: CASSPRTGANYGYTF; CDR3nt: TGTGCCAGCAGCCCTCGGACAGGGGCCAACTATGGCTACACCTTC
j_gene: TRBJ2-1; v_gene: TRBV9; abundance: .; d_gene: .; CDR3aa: CASSVGASEYNEQFF; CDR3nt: TGTGCCAGCAGCGTGGGGGCCTCGGAGTACAATGAGCAGTTCTTC
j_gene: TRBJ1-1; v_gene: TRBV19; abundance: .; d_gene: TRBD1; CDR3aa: CATRGQMNTEAFF; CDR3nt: TGTGCCACTAGGGGGCAGATGAACACTGAAGCTTTCTTT
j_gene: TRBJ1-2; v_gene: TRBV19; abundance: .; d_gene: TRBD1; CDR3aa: CASWDRGGYGYTF; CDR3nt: TGTGCCAGCTGGGACAGGGGGGGCTATGGCTACACCTTC
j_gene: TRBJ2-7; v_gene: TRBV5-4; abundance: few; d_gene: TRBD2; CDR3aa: CASSSVGGTYEQYF; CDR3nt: TGTGCCAGCAGCTCGGTGGGGGGGACCTACGAGCAGTACTTC
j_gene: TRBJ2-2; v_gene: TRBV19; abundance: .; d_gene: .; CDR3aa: CATYGAPNTGELFF; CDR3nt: TGTGCCACCTATGGGGCACCGAACACCGGGGAGCTGTTTTTT
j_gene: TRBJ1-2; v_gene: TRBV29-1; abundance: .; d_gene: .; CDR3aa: CSVWMGGSTRNYGYTF; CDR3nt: TGCAGCGTTTGGATGGGAGGGAGTACGAGGAACTATGGCTACACCTTC
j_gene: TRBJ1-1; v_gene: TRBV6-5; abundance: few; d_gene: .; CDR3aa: CARATGHAEAFF; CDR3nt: TGTGCCAGGGCAACAGGGCACGCTGAAGCTTTCTTT
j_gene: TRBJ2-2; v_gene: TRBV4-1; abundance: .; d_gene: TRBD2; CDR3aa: CASSQDRSGSGELFF; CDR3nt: TGCGCCAGCAGCCAAGATCGCAGCGGGAGCGGGGAGCTGTTTTTT
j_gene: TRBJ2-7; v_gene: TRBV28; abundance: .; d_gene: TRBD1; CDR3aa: CASSLWDRGFRYEQYF; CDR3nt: TGTGCCAGCAGTTTATGGGACAGGGGTTTCCGCTACGAGCAGTACTTC
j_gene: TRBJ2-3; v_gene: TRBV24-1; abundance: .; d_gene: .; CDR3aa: CATSDFRDYYSDTQYF; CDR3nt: TGTGCCACCAGTGATTTCCGAGACTACTACTCAGATACGCAGTATTTT
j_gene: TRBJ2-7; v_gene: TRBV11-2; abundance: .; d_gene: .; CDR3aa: CASSLVPLYEQYF; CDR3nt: TGTGCCAGCAGCTTAGTCCCCCTCTACGAGCAGTACTTC
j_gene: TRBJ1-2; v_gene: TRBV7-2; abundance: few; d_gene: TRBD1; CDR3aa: CASSPRSGGNYGYTF; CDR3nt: TGTGCCAGCAGCCCCCGATCAGGGGGCAACTATGGCTACACCTTC
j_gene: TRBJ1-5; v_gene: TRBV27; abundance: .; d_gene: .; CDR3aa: CASSLYGGSNQPQHF; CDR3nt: TGTGCCAGCAGTTTATACGGGGGGAGCAATCAGCCCCAGCATTTT
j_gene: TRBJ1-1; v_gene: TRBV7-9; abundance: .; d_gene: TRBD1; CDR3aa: CASSVSSGQGLTEAFF; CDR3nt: TGTGCCAGCAGCGTGAGCTCCGGACAGGGGCTCACTGAAGCTTTCTTT
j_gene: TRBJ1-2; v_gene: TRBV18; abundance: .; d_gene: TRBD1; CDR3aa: CASSLQGAGYGYTF; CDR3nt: TGTGCCAGCTCATTACAGGGGGCTGGCTATGGCTACACCTTC
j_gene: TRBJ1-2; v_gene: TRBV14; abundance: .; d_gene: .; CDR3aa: CASSRWLGYTF; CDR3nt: TGTGCCAGCAGCCGATGGCTCGGCTACACCTTC
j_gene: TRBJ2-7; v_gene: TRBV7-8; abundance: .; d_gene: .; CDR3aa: CASSRLQGTEQYF; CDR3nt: TGTGCCAGCAGCCGATTACAGGGTACCGAGCAGTACTTC
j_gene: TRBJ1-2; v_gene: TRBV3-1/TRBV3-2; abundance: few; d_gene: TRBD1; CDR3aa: CASSQDNWGQGYGYTF; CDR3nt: TGTGCCAGCAGTCAAGATAATTGGGGACAGGGTTATGGCTACACCTTC
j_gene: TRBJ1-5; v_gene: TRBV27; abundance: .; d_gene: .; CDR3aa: CASSPPGGLSQPQHF; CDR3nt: TGTGCCAGCAGTCCCCCCGGGGGACTGAGTCAGCCCCAGCATTTT
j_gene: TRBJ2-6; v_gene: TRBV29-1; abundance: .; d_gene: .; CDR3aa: CSAAFSGANVLTF; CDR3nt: TGCAGCGCGGCCTTCTCTGGGGCCAACGTCCTGACTTTC
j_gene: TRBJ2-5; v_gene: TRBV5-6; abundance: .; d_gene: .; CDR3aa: CASSLVQYQETQYF; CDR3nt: TGTGCCAGCAGCTTGGTGCAGTACCAAGAGACCCAGTACTTC
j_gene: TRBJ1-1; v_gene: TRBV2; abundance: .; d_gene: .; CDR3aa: CASSPPEPNTEAFF; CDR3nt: TGTGCCAGCAGTCCTCCGGAGCCCAACACTGAAGCTTTCTTT
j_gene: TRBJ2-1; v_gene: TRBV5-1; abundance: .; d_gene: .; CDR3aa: CASSVNSGSSYNEQFF; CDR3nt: TGCGCCAGCAGCGTAAATAGCGGCAGCTCCTACAATGAGCAGTTCTTC
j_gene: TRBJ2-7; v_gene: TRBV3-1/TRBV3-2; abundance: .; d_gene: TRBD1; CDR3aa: CASSQKSGTGFYEQYF; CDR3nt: TGTGCCAGCAGCCAGAAATCCGGGACAGGATTTTACGAGCAGTACTTC
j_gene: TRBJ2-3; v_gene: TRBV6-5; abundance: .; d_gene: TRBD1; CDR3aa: CASSYRQGATDTQYF; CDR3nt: TGTGCCAGCAGTTATCGACAGGGCGCGACAGATACGCAGTATTTT
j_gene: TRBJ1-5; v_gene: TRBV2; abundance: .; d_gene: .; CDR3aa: CASSEGRINQPQHF; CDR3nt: TGTGCCAGCAGTGAAGGGAGGATCAATCAGCCCCAGCATTTT
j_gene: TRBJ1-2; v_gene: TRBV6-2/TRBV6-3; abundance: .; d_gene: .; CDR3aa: CASSLEGRSGYTF; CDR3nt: TGTGCCAGCAGTTTGGAGGGGCGATCTGGCTACACCTTC
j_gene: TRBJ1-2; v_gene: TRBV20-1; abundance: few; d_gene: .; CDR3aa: CSASRGDYGYTF; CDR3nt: TGCAGTGCTAGTCGGGGGGACTATGGCTACACCTTC
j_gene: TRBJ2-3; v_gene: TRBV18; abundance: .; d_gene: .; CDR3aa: CASSPNRADTQYF; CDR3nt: TGTGCCAGCTCACCAAACAGGGCAGATACGCAGTATTTT
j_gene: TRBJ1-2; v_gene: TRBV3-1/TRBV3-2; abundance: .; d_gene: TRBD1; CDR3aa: CASSQGPMQGANYGYTF; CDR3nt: TGTGCCAGCAGCCAAGGGCCGATGCAGGGGGCTAATTATGGCTACACCTTC
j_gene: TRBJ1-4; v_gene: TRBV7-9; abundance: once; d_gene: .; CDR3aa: CASSNREAELFF; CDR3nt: TGTGCCAGCAGCAATCGAGAGGCGGAACTGTTTTTT
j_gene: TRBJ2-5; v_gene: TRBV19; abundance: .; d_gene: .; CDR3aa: CASSFLSGEFETQYF; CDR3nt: TGTGCCAGTAGTTTCCTGAGTGGGGAGTTCGAGACCCAGTACTTC
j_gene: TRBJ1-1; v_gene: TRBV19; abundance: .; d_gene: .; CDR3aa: CASSIGGRENTEAFF; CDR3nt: TGTGCCAGTAGTATAGGTGGCAGGGAGAACACTGAAGCTTTCTTT
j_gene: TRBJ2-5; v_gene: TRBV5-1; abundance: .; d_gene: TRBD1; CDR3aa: CASSKGQLGETQYF; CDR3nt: TGCGCCAGCAGCAAGGGACAGCTGGGGGAGACCCAGTACTTC
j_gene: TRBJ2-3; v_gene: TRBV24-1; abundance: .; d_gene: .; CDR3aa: CATYDGADTQYF; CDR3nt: TGTGCCACCTATGACGGGGCAGATACGCAGTATTTT
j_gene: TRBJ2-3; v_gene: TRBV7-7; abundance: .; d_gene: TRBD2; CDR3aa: CASSSRTSGVPDTQYF; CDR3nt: TGTGCTAGCAGCTCCAGGACTAGCGGGGTCCCAGATACGCAGTATTTT
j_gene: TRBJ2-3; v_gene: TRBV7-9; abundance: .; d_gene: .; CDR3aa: CASSHSMNRADTQYF; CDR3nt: TGTGCCAGCAGCCATTCAATGAACAGGGCAGATACGCAGTATTTT
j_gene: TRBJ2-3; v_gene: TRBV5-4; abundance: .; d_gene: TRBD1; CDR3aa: CASRRTGSSTDTQYF; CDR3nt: TGTGCCAGCAGGAGGACAGGGTCTAGCACAGATACGCAGTATTTT
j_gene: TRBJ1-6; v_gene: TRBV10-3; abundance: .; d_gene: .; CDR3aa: CAISFTPPGYDSPLHF; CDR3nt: TGTGCCATCAGTTTCACCCCACCAGGGTACGATTCACCCCTCCACTTT
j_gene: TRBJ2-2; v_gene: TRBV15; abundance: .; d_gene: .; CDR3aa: CATREELSNTGELFF; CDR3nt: TGTGCCACCAGGGAGGAGCTTTCGAACACCGGGGAGCTGTTTTTT
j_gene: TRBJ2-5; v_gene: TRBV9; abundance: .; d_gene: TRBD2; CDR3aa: CASSVGRLAGVETQYF; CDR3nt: TGTGCCAGCAGCGTAGGAAGACTAGCGGGGGTCGAGACCCAGTACTTC
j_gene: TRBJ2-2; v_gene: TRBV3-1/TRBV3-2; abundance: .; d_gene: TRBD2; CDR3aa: CASILAGDYTGELFF; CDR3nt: TGTGCCAGCATCTTAGCGGGGGACTACACCGGGGAGCTGTTTTTT
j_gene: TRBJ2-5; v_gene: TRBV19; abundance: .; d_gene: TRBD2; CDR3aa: CASSNSGGLRETQYF; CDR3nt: TGTGCCAGTAGTAACAGCGGGGGTCTTCGAGAGACCCAGTACTTC
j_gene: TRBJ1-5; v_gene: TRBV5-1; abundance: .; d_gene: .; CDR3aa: CASSLGGSSRNQPQHF; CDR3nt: TGCGCCAGCAGCTTGGGCGGGAGTTCCCGCAATCAGCCCCAGCATTTT
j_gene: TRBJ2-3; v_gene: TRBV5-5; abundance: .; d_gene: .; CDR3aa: CASSLETSTDTQYF; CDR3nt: TGTGCCAGCAGCTTGGAGACAAGCACAGATACGCAGTATTTT
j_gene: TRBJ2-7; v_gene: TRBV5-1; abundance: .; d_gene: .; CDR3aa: CASSSTPSYEQYF; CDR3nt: TGCGCCAGCAGCTCTACTCCCTCCTACGAGCAGTACTTC
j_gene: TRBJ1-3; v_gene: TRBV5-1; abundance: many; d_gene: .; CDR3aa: CASARDSGNTIYF; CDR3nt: TGCGCCAGCGCGAGGGACTCTGGAAACACCATATATTTT
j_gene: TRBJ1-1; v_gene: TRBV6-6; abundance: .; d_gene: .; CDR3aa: CASSWGIGNTEAFF; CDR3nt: TGTGCCAGCAGTTGGGGCATTGGGAACACTGAAGCTTTCTTT
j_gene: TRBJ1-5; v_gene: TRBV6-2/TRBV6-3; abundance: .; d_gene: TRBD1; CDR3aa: CASSYSGTGGNQPQHF; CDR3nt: TGTGCCAGCAGTTACTCCGGGACAGGGGGCAATCAGCCCCAGCATTTT
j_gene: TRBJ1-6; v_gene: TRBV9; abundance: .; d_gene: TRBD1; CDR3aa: CASSYRQGGNSPLHF; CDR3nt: TGTGCCAGCAGCTACCGACAGGGAGGTAATTCACCCCTCCACTTT
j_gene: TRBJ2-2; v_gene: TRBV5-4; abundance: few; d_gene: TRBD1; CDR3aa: CASEDRSANTGELFF; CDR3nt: TGTGCCAGCGAGGACAGGAGCGCGAACACCGGGGAGCTGTTTTTT